Below, one TCR beta chain is given with its context. This clonotype was recorded many times. The antigen it binds to is not known. No base quality values were provided; no much bigger clone lies one nucleotide off. CDR3 length: 12 amino acids, cysteine to phenylalanine. The CDR3 DNA has 36 bases and is translated from base 1. At the junction V is shortened by 6 bases and J by 2 bases, with 6 bases in between. Based on the germline V gene, the CDR1 and CDR2 sequences are MDHEN and SYDVKM. Library preparation used 5' RACE. TCRdb names Illumina HiSeq 2000 as the instrument used. Template switching introduced a universal primer binding site; the final cDNA contained a unique molecular identifier, enabling accurate counting of TCR cDNA molecules. Specific primers in the conserved constant-segment region were used to synthesize first-strand cDNA for the TCR alpha and beta chains. To control for contamination, every cDNA library carried two barcodes: a SMART-Mk sample barcode plus Illumina barcodes. TruSeq adapter sequences and Illumina sample barcodes were added in two successive PCR steps. The Illumina HiSeq platform was used with custom primers to sequence TCR alpha and beta cDNA libraries. Per the original workflow: Raw reads were processed with MiGEC to extract unique molecular identifiers, and MiXCR was used to determine CDR3 positions. Recombination models were inferred per individual with the repgenHMM and IGoR tools using an EM algorithm. The tcR package in R was used for shared clonotype analysis, with sharing normalized by the product of cloneset sizes. To study raw recombination without the effects of thymic and clonal selection, out-of-frame nonproductive sequences were analyzed. The public sequencing data were trimmed at Q25 with fastp and processed into clonotypes with MiXCR by TCRdb, which kept only in-frame beta chains. Rows matching on CDR3 protein sequence are summarized as one entry with the most common DNA and genes. These V and J calls are TCRdb output, not the study's own analysis. Recorded for this sample are about 890,000 distinct CDR3 sequences; roughly an eighth of them occurred a single time. Under 2% of the sample is held by the ten biggest clonotypes.

Every donor was a healthy Caucasian. The twin cohort consisted of three pairs of female monozygotic twins, all aged roughly 18 to 30 years. The RNA used for TCR libraries was isolated from peripheral blood mononuclear cells. This entry comes from a study of identical twins (dated by TCRdb to the mid-2010s). Study-wide context: TCR alpha and beta repertoires from monozygotic twins, unrelated adults of various ages and cord blood were deep-sequenced to test whether fetal clonotypes persist. To rule out contamination, replicate twin experiments were performed at different times with different library preparation protocols.

Points the paper makes about the study in general: Out-of-frame TCR alpha sequences shared between twins showed an excess of low generation-probability sequences compared with coincidental sharing between unrelated individuals. Because the same donors could not be followed over many years, conclusions were based on cross-sectional statistical analysis. The excess sharing between twins in beta out-of-frame sequences was weaker because fewer shared sequences reduced the signal-to-noise ratio. Fewer insertions were carried by abundant cord blood beta clonotypes; a weaker similar trend was observed in young adult naive repertoires, while no such trend was observed in memory repertoires. Invariant T cells such as MAIT and iNKT could partly confound zero-insertion analyses, although diverse VJ usage argued against such confounding for most clonotypes. Out-of-frame TCR alpha sharing in monozygotic twins was systematically underestimated by recombination models, whereas sharing between unrelated individuals was in agreement with the recombination models.

The same data also contributed to another study, on yellow fever vaccine responses in identical twins. The second paper states: According to the authors, the vaccine-induced T cell response in identical twins seemed to be partly convergent and partly specific to each individual. In identical twins, the study followed T cell clones that responded to the vaccine with precision.

In this chain, TRBV28 is recombined with TRBJ2-3; there is no confident call for the D gene. Sequences were obtained from PBMCs. This clonotype was sampled from a woman between 18 and 30 years old in good health. This receptor has the CDR3 CASSHNTDTQYF. The DNA sequence is given as TGTGCCAGCAGCCACAACACAGATACGCAGTATTTT.